A selection of T cell receptor beta chains follows, all from one sample in a study of T cell changes during pregnancy in multiple sclerosis. Clones were sequenced by immunoSEQ multiplex PCR, and TCRdb holds only the in-frame ones, with some missing. The sample has around 100,000 clones, roughly 92% seen once. Specimen: peripheral blood, collected in the third trimester of pregnancy. These receptor sequences come from a female donor with multiple sclerosis, enrolled in a pregnancy study. Both conserved end residues are part of each CDR3. A D gene is named only where the DNA matches it firmly. Clone size is shown for a subset of rows, as once, few, many or a class of expanded clone.

>once|TRBV7-8|TRBJ2-3|TRBD1
CASSRAGGGLSDTQYF
TGTGCCAGCAGCCGAGCAGGGGGCGGGTTGTCGGATACGCAGTATTTT
>-|TRBV14|TRBJ1-4|-
CASSQGGGTNEKLFF
TGTGCCAGCAGCCAAGGGGGAGGAACTAATGAAAAACTGTTTTTT
>-|TRBV6-1|TRBJ2-1|TRBD1
CASSASPGQGANNEQFF
TGTGCCAGCAGTGCCTCCCCGGGACAGGGGGCGAACAATGAGCAGTTCTTC
>once|TRBV27|TRBJ2-2|TRBD1
CASSPRDRHTGELFF
TGTGCCAGCAGTCCCCGGGACAGACACACCGGGGAGCTGTTTTTT
>few|TRBV15|TRBJ1-5|-
CATSRDGGVGEPQHF
TGTGCCACCAGCAGAGATGGGGGGGTTGGGGAGCCCCAGCATTTT
>-|TRBV9|TRBJ2-2|-
CASSVQGSGGELFF
TGTGCCAGCAGCGTTCAGGGTAGTGGCGGGGAGCTGTTTTTT
>-|TRBV27|TRBJ2-7|-
CASSFIPVYEQYF
TGTGCCAGCAGTTTCATCCCAGTCTACGAGCAGTACTTC
>-|TRBV9|TRBJ2-7|-
CASSVAAGQGYEQYF
TGTGCCAGCAGCGTAGCGGCAGGCCAGGGCTACGAGCAGTACTTC
>few|TRBV5-4|TRBJ1-1|TRBD1
CASSLGIRGPDTEAFF
TGTGCCAGCAGCTTGGGGATTAGGGGGCCGGACACTGAAGCTTTCTTT
>few|TRBV5-1|TRBJ2-5|-
CASSWTVSEYQETQYF
TGCGCCAGCAGCTGGACAGTTTCCGAGTACCAAGAGACCCAGTACTTC